The 18 T cell receptor beta chains below come from one sample, sequenced in a study of CD8 T cells in ankylosing spondylitis. TCRdb passed the 5' RACE reads through MiXCR, listing each CDR3 protein once. The sample gives about 250,000 distinct CDR3 sequences, more than 9% of which show up once; 2% to 3% is in the top ten. The material sequenced was blood, either unsorted or a sorted T cell fraction (not recorded which). The receptors stem from a male donor with ankylosing spondylitis or in good health (not recorded which).

This clonotype was observed at least ten times. J is TRBJ2-7 and V is TRBV12-5, with 8 bases aligning to TRBD2. Germline-derived CDR1 and CDR2 are LGHNT and FRNRAP. The length of the CDR3 is 21 residues. V dropped 1 base and J dropped 1; count of bases not matched to a gene: 21. CDR3: CASGLDLVGRADPNRSYEQYF. CDR3 bases: TGTGCTAGTGGTTTGGACCTCGTCGGGAGGGCCGATCCAAATAGATCCTACGAGCAGTACTTC.

This clonotype was observed many times. The chain carries TRBV3-1 and TRBJ2-3; maybe TRBD2 (7 bases). This CDR3 is built from 15 residues. V lost 4 bases to trimming and J lost 5 bases, with 16 bases between them. CDR1 and CDR2 from the germline V gene are LGHDT and YNNKEL (reference sequence). CDR3 DNA sequence: TGTGCCAGCAGCCTAAAAGGGGGAGGGCAAGATACGCAGTATTTT. Protein product: CASSLKGGGQDTQYF.

This clonotype was observed at least ten times. This chain joins TRBV12-3 or TRBV12-4 and TRBJ1-1; maybe TRBD1 (5 bases). The V gene lost 7 bases and the J gene lost 0 bases, with 12 bases spanning the gap. This CDR3 contains 14 residues. The CDR3 DNA is TGTGCCAGCACCCGGGACTACATGAACACTGAAGCTTTCTTT. Translation gives CASTRDYMNTEAFF.

This clonotype was recorded at least ten times. The chain links TRBV11-2 to TRBJ2-7; 11 bases agree with TRBD1. Germline CDR1 is SGHAT and CDR2 is FQNNGV. This CDR3 is built from 18 residues. V lost 4 bases, J lost 1 base, and 12 bases stayed unmatched. This CDR3 reads CASSSVGTGGFPSYEQYF. Here the CDR3 DNA reads TGTGCCAGCAGCTCTGTCGGGACAGGGGGTTTCCCTTCCTACGAGCAGTACTTC.

J is TRBJ2-5 and V is TRBV11-2, with a possible D match to TRBD2 (6 bases). This CDR3 comprises 15 residues. Germline V CDR1 and CDR2: SGHAT, FQNNGV. V was clipped by 1 base and J by 2 bases, with 11 bases between them. Here the CDR3 DNA reads TGTGCCAGCAGCTTAGGGGGGACTCGGCAAGAGACCCAGTACTTC. Its protein product is CASSLGGTRQETQYF.

This clonotype occurred a few times. The chain carries TRBV7-9 and TRBJ1-2; D possibly corresponds to TRBD1 (5 bases). There are 15 residues in the CDR3. V lost 5 bases and J lost 5, with 18 bases in between. Germline V gives CDR1 SEHNR, CDR2 FQNEAQ (reference sequence). The CDR3 coding sequence is TGTGCCAGCAGCCGATCAACAGGCCCGGGGTATGGCTACACCTTC. Protein sequence: CASSRSTGPGYGYTF.

The table lists this clonotype with a few counts. The gene calls are TRBV30 and TRBJ2-6; 10 bases fit TRBD1. This CDR3 has 18 amino acids. The germline gives CDR1 GTSNPN, CDR2 SVGIG (reference sequence). The V segment lost 3 bases and the J segment 0 bases; nucleotides outside the gene matches: 8. CDR3 loop: CAWRTGTGDPSGANVLTF. DNA of the CDR3: TGTGCCTGGAGGACCGGGACAGGGGACCCCTCTGGGGCCAACGTCCTGACTTTC.

The table lists this clonotype with many counts. The chain links TRBV28 to TRBJ2-5; 9 bases line up with TRBD1. Germline trimming cut 5 bases from V and 4 bases from J; bases unmatched to any gene: 5. Per germline, CDR1 MDHEN and CDR2 SYDVKM. This CDR3 is 14 amino acids long. This CDR3 is CASSQGTGRETQYF. CDR3 sequence (DNA): TGTGCCAGCAGTCAAGGGACAGGGAGAGAGACCCAGTACTTC.

This clonotype was seen ten or more times. This CDR3 reads CATSDSLRQEDNEQFF. CDR3 coding DNA: TGTGCCACCAGTGACTCCCTACGACAGGAGGACAATGAGCAGTTCTTC. The V gene is TRBV24-1, the J gene TRBJ2-1; tentatively, D is TRBD1 (6 bases). The V and J ends lost 4 bases and 5 bases respectively, with 17 bases between them. The CDR3 runs 16 residues. The V gene's germline CDR1 is KGHDR and CDR2 SFDVKD.

The sample holds many counts of this clonotype. J is TRBJ2-7 and V is TRBV24-1; TRBD1 agrees at 10 bases. The junction had 4 bases not matched to a gene; V was cut back by 9 bases and J by 3 bases. This CDR3 contains 13 residues. Per germline, CDR1 KGHDR and CDR2 SFDVKD. The CDR3 protein is CATAGTGDYEQYF. CDR3 DNA: TGTGCCACCGCCGGGACAGGGGACTACGAGCAGTACTTC.

This clonotype occurred many times. This rearrangement joins TRBV7-2 to TRBJ2-1, with 9 bases aligning to TRBD2. CDR3 length equals 14 residues. With 2 bases clipped from V and 8 bases from J, the junction kept 4 bases outside the gene matches. CDR1 and CDR2 (germline): SGHTA, FQGNSA. CDR3 region: CASSLTRGGYEQFF. CDR3 coding DNA: TGTGCCAGCAGCTTAACGCGGGGGGGCTATGAGCAGTTCTTC.

In its sample, this clonotype was seen many times. The V call is TRBV27, the J call TRBJ1-3; D may be TRBD1 (5 bases). CDR3 size: 15 residues. V was clipped by 6 bases and J by 2 bases, with 14 bases between them. Germline CDR1 is MNHEY and CDR2 is SMNVEV (reference sequence). The CDR3 loop is CASRGPGGAGNTIYF. CDR3 coding DNA: TGTGCCAGCAGGGGGCCTGGCGGTGCTGGAAACACCATATATTTT.

In this sample, this clonotype turned up many times. The chain uses TRBV5-5 and TRBJ2-5; D gene uncertain. The CDR3 runs to 12 residues. Germline V gene data show CDR1 as SGHKS and CDR2 as YYEKEE (reference sequence). Trimming took 5 bases from V and 0 from J, leaving 5 bases between them. The CDR3 is CASSPYQETQYF. The CDR3 DNA is TGTGCCAGCAGTCCGTACCAAGAGACCCAGTACTTC.

The sample holds many counts of this clonotype. The J gene is TRBJ2-1, the V gene TRBV4-2; 8 bases align to TRBD2. V lost 1 base, J lost 8 bases, and 7 bases stayed unmatched. Germline V gene data show CDR1 as LGHNA and CDR2 as YNFKEQ. The CDR3 covers 15 residues. The CDR3 region has the DNA TGTGCCAGCAGCCAAGGGACTAGCCGATCGGATGAGCAGTTCTTC. Its translation: CASSQGTSRSDEQFF.

This clonotype was recorded a few times. V and J are TRBV7-8 and TRBJ2-2, with D uncertain. CDR1 and CDR2 (germline): SGHVS, FQNEAQ. The CDR3 has 14 amino acids. V lost 6 bases, J lost 4 bases, and 12 bases lay in between. CDR3 nucleotide sequence: TGTGCCAGCAGAGGCTTGGTTGGCACCGGGGAGCTGTTTTTT. It specifies CASRGLVGTGELFF.

The rearrangement joins TRBV7-9 to TRBJ2-1; D possibly corresponds to TRBD2 (6 bases). CDR1 and CDR2 from the germline V gene are SEHNR and FQNEAQ (reference sequence). The V and J ends lost 5 bases and 0 bases respectively, with 14 bases between them. CDR3 length: 16 residues. In nucleotides, the CDR3 is TGTGCCAGCAGCCTAGGAGGGCGGAGCTCCTACAATGAGCAGTTCTTC. Translation gives CASSLGGRSSYNEQFF.

CDR3 protein: CASSGSGGPPETQYF. The CDR3 DNA reads TGTGCCAGCAGCGGCAGCGGGGGCCCTCCAGAGACCCAGTACTTC. This rearrangement joins TRBV7-6 to TRBJ2-5, with TRBD2 matching over 8 bases. CDR1 is SGHVS and CDR2 is FNYEAQ in the germline V gene. J was trimmed by 4 bases and V by 5 bases; bases with no gene match: 9. The CDR3 extends over 15 amino acids.

This clonotype occurred many times. The rearrangement joins TRBV4-1 to TRBJ1-1; D possibly corresponds to TRBD1 (5 bases). Germline CDR1 MGHRA, CDR2 YSYEKL. The CDR3 runs to 14 residues. Trimming took off 4 bases at V and 4 bases at J, with 13 bases between the two ends. CDR3 coding DNA: TGCGCCAGCAGCCCCCGGGGGGTCGGCACTGAAGCTTTCTTT. It specifies CASSPRGVGTEAFF.